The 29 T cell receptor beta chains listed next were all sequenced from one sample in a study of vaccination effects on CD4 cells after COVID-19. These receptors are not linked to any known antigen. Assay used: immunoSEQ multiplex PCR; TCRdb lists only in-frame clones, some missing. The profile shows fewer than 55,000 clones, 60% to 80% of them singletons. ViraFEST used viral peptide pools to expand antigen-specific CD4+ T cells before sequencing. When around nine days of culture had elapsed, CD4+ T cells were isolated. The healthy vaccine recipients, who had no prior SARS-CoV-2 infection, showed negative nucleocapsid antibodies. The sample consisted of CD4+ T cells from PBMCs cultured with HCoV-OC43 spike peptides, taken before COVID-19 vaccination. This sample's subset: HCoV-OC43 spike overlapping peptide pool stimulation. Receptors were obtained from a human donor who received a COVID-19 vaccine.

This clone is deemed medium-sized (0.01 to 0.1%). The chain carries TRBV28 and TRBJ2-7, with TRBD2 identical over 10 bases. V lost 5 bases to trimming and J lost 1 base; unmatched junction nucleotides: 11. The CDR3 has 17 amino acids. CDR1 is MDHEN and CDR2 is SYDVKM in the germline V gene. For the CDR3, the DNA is TGTGCCAGCAGTCCCACCTCAGCGGGGGGGCGGTCCTACGAGCAGTACGTC. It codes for CASSPTSAGGRSYEQYV.

The CDR3 reads CASSPWTQRGGDEQFF. The DNA of the CDR3 is TGTGCCAGCAGCCCCTGGACTCAGCGGGGGGGCGATGAGCAGTTCTTC. This chain joins TRBV7-8 and TRBJ2-1; 10 positions match TRBD2. V lost 5 bases to trimming and J lost 8 bases; unmatched junction nucleotides: 12. Germline assignment: CDR1 SGHVS and CDR2 FQNEAQ. CDR3 length: 16 residues.

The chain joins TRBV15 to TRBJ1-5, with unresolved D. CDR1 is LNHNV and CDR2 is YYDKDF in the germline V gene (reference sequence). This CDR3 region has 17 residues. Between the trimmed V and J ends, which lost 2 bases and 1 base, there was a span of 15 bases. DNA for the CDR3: TGTGCCACCAGCAGACGTGGGGAAGGGATAAGCAATCAGCCCCAGCATTTT. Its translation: CATSRRGEGISNQPQHF. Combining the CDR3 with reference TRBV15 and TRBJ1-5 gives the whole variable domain DAMVIQNPRYQVTQFGKPVTLSCSQTLNHNVMYWYQQKSSQAPKLLFHYYDKDFNNEADTPDNFQSRRPNTSFCFLDIRSPGLGDTAMYLCATSRRGEGISNQPQHFGDGTRLSIL.

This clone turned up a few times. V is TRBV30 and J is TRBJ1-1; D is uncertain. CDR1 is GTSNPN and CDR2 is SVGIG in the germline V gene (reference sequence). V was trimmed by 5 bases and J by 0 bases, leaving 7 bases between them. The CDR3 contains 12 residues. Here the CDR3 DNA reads TGTGCCTGGTCATGGATGAACACTGAAGCTTTCTTT. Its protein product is CAWSWMNTEAFF.

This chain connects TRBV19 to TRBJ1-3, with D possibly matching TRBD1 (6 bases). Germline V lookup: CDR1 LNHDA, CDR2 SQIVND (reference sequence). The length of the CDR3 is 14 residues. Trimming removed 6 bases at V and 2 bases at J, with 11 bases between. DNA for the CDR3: TGTGCCAGTAGGAGGACAGCCCCTGGAAACACCATATATTTT. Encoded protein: CASRRTAPGNTIYF.

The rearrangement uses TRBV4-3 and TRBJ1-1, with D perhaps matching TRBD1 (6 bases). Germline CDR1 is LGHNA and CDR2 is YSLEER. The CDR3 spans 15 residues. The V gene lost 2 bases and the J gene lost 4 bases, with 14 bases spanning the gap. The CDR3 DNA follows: TGCGCCAGCAGCCAACGGAGGGGGATTGGCACTGAAGCTTTCTTT. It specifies CASSQRRGIGTEAFF.

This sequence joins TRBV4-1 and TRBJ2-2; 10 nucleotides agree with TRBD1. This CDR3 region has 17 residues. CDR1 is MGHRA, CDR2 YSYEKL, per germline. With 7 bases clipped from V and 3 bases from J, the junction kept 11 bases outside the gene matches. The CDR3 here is CASTQRWDRGYTGELFF. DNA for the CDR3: TGCGCCAGCACTCAAAGATGGGACAGGGGTTACACCGGGGAGCTGTTTTTT.

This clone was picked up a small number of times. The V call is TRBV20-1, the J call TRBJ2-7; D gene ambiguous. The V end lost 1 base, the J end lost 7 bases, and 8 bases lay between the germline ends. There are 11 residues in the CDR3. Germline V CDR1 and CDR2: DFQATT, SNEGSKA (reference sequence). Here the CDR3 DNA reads TGCAGTGCTAGAGTTTCCGGTGAGCAGTACGTC. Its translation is CSARVSGEQYV.

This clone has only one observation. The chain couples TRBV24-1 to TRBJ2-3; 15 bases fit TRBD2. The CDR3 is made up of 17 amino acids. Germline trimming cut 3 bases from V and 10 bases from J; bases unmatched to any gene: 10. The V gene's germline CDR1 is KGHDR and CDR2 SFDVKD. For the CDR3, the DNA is TGTGCCACCAGTGATGTGGGACTAGCGGGGGGCGCGGGGGCGCAGTATTTT. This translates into CATSDVGLAGGAGAQYF.

The DNA for the CDR3 is TGTGCCAGCAGCCCCTGGGCTTCGAGCTCCTACGAGCAGTACGTC. Translating it yields CASSPWASSSYEQYV. J is TRBJ2-7 and V is TRBV5-8, with D uncertain. The ends were cut back, 4 bases at V and 0 bases at J, with 14 bases in the middle. The CDR3 runs to 15 residues. The germline CDR1 and CDR2 sequences are SGHTS and YDEGEE.

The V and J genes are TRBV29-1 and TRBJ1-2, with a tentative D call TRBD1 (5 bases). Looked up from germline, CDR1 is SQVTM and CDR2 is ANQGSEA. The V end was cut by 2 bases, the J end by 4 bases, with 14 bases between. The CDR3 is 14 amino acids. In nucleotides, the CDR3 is TGCAGCGTTGAACGAGGGCAGGGCGGCTATGGCTACACCTTC. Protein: CSVERGQGGYGYTF. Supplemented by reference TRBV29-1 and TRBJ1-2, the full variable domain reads SAVISQKPSRDICQRGTSLTIQCQVDSQVTMMFWYRQQPGQSLTLIATANQGSEATYESGFVIDKFPISRPNLTFSTLTVSNMSPEDSSIYLCSVERGQGGYGYTFGSGTRLTVV.

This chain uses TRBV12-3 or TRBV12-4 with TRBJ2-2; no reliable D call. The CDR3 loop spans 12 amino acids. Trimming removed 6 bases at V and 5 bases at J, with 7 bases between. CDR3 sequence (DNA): TGTGCCAGCAGCTCCCAAACCGGGGAGCTGTTTTTT. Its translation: CASSSQTGELFF.

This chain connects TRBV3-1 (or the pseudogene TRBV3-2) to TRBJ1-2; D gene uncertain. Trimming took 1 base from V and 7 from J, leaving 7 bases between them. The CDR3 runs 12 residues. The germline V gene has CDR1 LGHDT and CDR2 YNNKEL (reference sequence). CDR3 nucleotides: TGTGCCAGCAGCCAAGCGTGGGGTGGCTACACCTTC. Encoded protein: CASSQAWGGYTF.

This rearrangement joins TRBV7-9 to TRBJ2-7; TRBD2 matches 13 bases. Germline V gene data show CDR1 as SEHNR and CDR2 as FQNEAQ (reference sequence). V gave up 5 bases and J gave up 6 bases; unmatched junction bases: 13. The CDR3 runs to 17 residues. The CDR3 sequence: CASSPPVGLAGDSEQYV. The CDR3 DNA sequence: TGTGCCAGCAGCCCACCCGTCGGACTAGCGGGGGATTCCGAGCAGTACGTC.

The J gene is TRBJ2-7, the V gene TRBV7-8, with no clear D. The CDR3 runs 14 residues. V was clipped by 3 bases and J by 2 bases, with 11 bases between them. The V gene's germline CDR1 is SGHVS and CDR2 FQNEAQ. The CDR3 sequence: CASSLQVSAYEQYV. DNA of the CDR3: TGTGCCAGCAGCTTGCAGGTATCCGCCTACGAGCAGTACGTC.

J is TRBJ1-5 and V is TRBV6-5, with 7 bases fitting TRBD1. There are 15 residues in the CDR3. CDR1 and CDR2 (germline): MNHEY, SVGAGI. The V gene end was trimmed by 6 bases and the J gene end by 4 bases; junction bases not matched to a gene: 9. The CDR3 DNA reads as TGTGCCAGCAGAACCCAGGGGGGACTTAATCAGCCCCAGCATTTT. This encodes CASRTQGGLNQPQHF.

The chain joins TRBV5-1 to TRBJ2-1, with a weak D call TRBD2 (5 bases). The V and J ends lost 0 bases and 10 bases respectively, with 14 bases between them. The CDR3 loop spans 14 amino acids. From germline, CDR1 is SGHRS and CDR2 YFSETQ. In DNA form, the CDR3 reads TGCGCCAGCAGCTTGGAGTCCGTGGGAGAAGAGCAGTTCTTC. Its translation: CASSLESVGEEQFF.

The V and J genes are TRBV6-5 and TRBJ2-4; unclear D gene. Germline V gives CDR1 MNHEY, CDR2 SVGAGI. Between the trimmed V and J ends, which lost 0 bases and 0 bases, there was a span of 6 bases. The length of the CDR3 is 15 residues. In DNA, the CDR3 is TGTGCCAGCAGTTACTCGGGCGGAGCCAAAAACATTCAGTACTTC. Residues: CASSYSGGAKNIQYF.

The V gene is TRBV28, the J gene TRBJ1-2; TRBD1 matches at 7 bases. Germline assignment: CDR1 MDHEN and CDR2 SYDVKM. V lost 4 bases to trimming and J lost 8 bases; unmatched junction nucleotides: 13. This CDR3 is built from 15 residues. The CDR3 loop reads CASSSTDRTRVGYTF. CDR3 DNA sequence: TGTGCCAGCAGTTCAACGGACAGGACCCGTGTCGGCTACACCTTC.

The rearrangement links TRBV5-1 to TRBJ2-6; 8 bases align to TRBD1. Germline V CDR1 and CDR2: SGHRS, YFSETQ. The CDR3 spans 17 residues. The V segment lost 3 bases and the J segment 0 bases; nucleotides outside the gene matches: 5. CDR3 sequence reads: CASSWWTGNSGANVLTF. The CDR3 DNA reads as TGCGCCAGCAGCTGGTGGACAGGGAACTCTGGGGCCAACGTCCTGACTTTC. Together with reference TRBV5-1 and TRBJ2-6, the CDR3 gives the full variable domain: KAGVTQTPRYLIKTRGQQVTLSCSPISGHRSVSWYQQTPGQGLQFLFEYFSETQRNKGNFPGRFSGRQFSNSRSEMNVSTLELGDSALYLCASSWWTGNSGANVLTFGAGSRLTVL.

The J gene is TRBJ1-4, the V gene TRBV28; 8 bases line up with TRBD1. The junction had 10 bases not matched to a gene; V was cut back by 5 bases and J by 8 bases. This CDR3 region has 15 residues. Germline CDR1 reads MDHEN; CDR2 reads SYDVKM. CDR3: CASSVPTGVTEKLFF. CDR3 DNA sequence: TGTGCCAGCAGTGTCCCGACAGGGGTAACCGAAAAACTGTTTTTT.

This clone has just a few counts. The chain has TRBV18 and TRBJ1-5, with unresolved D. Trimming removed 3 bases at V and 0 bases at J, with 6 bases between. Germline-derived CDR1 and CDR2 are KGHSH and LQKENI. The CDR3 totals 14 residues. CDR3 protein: CASSPVHSNQPQHF. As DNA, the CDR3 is TGTGCCAGCTCACCGGTCCATAGCAATCAGCCCCAGCATTTT.

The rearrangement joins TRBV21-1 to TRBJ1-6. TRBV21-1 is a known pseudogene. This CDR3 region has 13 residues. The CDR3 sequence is CASSIKENSPLHF. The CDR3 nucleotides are TGTGCCAGCAGCATTAAGGAAAATTCACCCCTCCACTTT.

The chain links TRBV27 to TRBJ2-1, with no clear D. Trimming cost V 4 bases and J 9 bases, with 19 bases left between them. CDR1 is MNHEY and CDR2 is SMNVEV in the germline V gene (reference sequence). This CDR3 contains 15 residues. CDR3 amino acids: CASSSFGSKGREQFF. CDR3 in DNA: TGTGCCAGCAGTTCTTTTGGGTCCAAAGGGCGTGAGCAGTTCTTC.

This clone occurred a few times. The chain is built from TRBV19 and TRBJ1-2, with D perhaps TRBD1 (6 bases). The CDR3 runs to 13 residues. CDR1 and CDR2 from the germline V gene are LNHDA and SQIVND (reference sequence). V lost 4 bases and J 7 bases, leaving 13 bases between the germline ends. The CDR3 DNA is TGTGCCAGTAGTACCTTCACAGGGTTTGGCTACACCTTC. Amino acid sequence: CASSTFTGFGYTF.

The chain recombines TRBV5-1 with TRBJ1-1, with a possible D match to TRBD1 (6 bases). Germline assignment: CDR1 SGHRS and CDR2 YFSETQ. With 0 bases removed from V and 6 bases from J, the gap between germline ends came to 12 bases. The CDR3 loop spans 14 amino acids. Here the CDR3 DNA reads TGCGCCAGCAGCTTGGATTGGGGGCGGGCTGAAGCTTTCTTT. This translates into CASSLDWGRAEAFF.

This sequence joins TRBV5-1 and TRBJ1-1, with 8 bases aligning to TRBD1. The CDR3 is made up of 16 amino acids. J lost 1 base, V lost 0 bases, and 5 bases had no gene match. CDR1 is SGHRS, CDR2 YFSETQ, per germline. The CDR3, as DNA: TGCGCCAGCAGCTTGGGGCCCGACAGGGGGAACACTGAAGCTTTCTTT. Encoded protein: CASSLGPDRGNTEAFF.

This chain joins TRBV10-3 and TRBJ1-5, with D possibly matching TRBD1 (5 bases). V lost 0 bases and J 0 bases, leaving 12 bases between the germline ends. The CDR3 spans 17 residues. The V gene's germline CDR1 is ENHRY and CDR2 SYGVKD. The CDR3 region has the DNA TGTGCCATCAGTGAGTCGATGGGGGTTGGTAGCAATCAGCCCCAGCATTTT. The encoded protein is CAISESMGVGSNQPQHF.

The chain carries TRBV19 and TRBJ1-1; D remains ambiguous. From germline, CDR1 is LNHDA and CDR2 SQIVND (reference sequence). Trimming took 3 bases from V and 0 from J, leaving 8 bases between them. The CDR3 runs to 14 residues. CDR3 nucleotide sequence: TGTGCCAGTAGTATCGAGGGAATGAACACTGAAGCTTTCTTT. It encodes CASSIEGMNTEAFF.